These 32 T cell receptor beta chains originate from one sample sequenced in a study of blood T cell repertoires in COVID-19. The protocol was immunoSEQ multiplex PCR, while the TCRdb copy is restricted to in-frame clones and leaves out a portion. In the table there are approximately 70,000 clones, roughly 85% of which are singletons. Sequences were obtained from peripheral blood. These receptors were collected from a man aged 60 to 69 with active or convalescent COVID-19.

V gene TRBV7-6 combines with J gene TRBJ1-5; 8 bases fit TRBD1. The CDR3 totals 16 residues. Per germline, CDR1 SGHVS and CDR2 FNYEAQ. The V and J ends lost 6 bases and 0 bases, in that order; junction bases with no gene match: 7. CDR3 region: CASSVGQANSNQPQHF. The CDR3, as DNA: TGTGCCAGCAGTGTGGGACAGGCAAATAGCAATCAGCCCCAGCATTTT. Based on the CDR3 plus reference TRBV7-6 and TRBJ1-5, the full variable domain is GAGVSQSPRYKVTKRGQDVALRCDPISGHVSLYWYRQALGQGPEFLTYFNYEAQQDKSGLPNDRFSAERPEGSISTLTIQRTEQRDSAMYRCASSVGQANSNQPQHFGDGTRLSIL.

The J gene is TRBJ2-3, the V gene TRBV5-6; 11 nucleotides align to TRBD2. Germline V CDR1 and CDR2: SGHDT, YYEEEE. The CDR3 totals 18 residues. V shed 5 bases and J 0 bases; nucleotides not matched to a gene: 11. DNA of the CDR3: TGTGCCAGCAGTTCACTAGCGGGGGCGTTCACTAGCACAGATACGCAGTATTTT. It is translated as CASSSLAGAFTSTDTQYF. Drawing the rest from reference TRBV5-6 and TRBJ2-3, the complete variable domain is DAGVTQSPTHLIKTRGQQVTLRCSPKSGHDTVSWYQQALGQGPQFIFQYYEEEERQRGNFPDRFSGHQFPNYSSELNVNALLLGDSALYLCASSSLAGAFTSTDTQYFGPGTRLTVL.

V gene TRBV6-6 combines with J gene TRBJ2-5; 11 bases align to TRBD2. Germline V gene data show CDR1 as MNHNY and CDR2 as SVGAGI (reference sequence). V dropped 5 bases and J dropped 3; count of bases not matched to a gene: 5. This CDR3 has 15 residues. The CDR3: CASSTPGLAEETQYF. CDR3 nucleotide sequence: TGTGCCAGCAGTACTCCGGGACTAGCGGAAGAGACCCAGTACTTC.

The V call is TRBV5-6, the J call TRBJ1-1, with D unclear. Germline-derived CDR1 and CDR2 are SGHDT and YYEEEE. Trimming took 2 bases from V and 3 from J, leaving 11 bases between them. CDR3 length: 14 amino acids. Here the CDR3 DNA reads TGTGCCAGCAGCTTACGGGGATGGGACACTGAAGCTTTCTTT. Amino acids: CASSLRGWDTEAFF.

The J gene is TRBJ1-5, the V gene TRBV2, with D uncertain. V lost 7 bases to trimming and J lost 0 bases, with 13 bases between them. CDR3 size: 15 residues. The germline V gene has CDR1 SNHLY and CDR2 FYNNEI. CDR3 in DNA: TGTGCCAGCACCCCAGGTCCGTATAGCAATCAGCCCCAGCATTTT. It yields the protein CASTPGPYSNQPQHF.

The rearrangement uses TRBV24-1 and TRBJ1-5; the D gene is possibly TRBD1 (6 bases). Germline CDR1 and CDR2: KGHDR and SFDVKD. V was pared by 4 bases and J by 9 bases, with 9 bases between. This CDR3 region has 12 residues. CDR3: CATSEQGRPQHF. Written as DNA, the CDR3 is TGTGCCACCAGTGAACAGGGTAGGCCCCAGCATTTT.

CDR3 in amino acids: CASSQDSDEQYF. The CDR3 region has the DNA TGCGCCAGCAGCCAAGATTCGGACGAGCAGTACTTC. The chain combines TRBV4-1 with TRBJ2-7; unclear D gene. Germline V gives CDR1 MGHRA, CDR2 YSYEKL. Trimming took 0 bases from V and 5 from J, leaving 5 bases between them. The length of the CDR3 is 12 residues.

The gene calls are TRBV3-1 (or the pseudogene TRBV3-2) and TRBJ2-5; D is uncertain. Germline CDR1 LGHDT, CDR2 YNNKEL (reference sequence). Deletions cut 1 base from V and 7 bases from J, with 4 bases between. This CDR3 comprises 11 residues. The CDR3 reads CASSQGGTQYF. CDR3 nucleotide sequence: TGTGCCAGCAGCCAAGGAGGGACCCAGTACTTC.

Only a few counts were recorded for this clone. The chain employs TRBV7-8 and TRBJ1-1; D not resolved. Germline lookup yields CDR1 SGHVS and CDR2 FQNEAQ. Trimming cost V 2 bases and J 4 bases, with 8 bases left between them. The CDR3 is made up of 13 amino acids. The CDR3 is CASSLSGATEAFF. The CDR3 DNA is TGTGCCAGCAGCTTATCTGGAGCCACTGAAGCTTTCTTT.

The genes are TRBV14 and TRBJ2-5; D may be TRBD1 (5 bases). From germline, CDR1 is SGHDN and CDR2 FVKESK. The V end lost 4 bases, the J end lost 2 bases, and 8 bases lay between the germline ends. The CDR3 sequence is 13 residues long. CDR3 sequence (DNA): TGTGCCAGCAGCCGACAGAGACAAGAGACCCAGTACTTC. Residues: CASSRQRQETQYF.

This chain links TRBV15 with TRBJ2-7, with 7 bases fitting TRBD2. CDR3 length: 15 residues. J gave up 3 bases and V 1 base, and 6 bases lay outside the gene matches. Germline values: CDR1 LNHNV, CDR2 YYDKDF (reference sequence). CDR3: CATSRVLGTNYEQYF. Written as DNA, the CDR3 is TGTGCCACCAGCAGAGTGCTTGGGACTAACTACGAGCAGTACTTC.

The V gene is TRBV11-2, the J gene TRBJ2-2; TRBD1 agrees at 8 bases. The J segment lost 8 bases and the V segment lost 3 bases, leaving 2 bases of the junction unmatched. Germline V gives CDR1 SGHAT, CDR2 FQNNGV. This CDR3 has 13 amino acids. For the CDR3, the DNA is TGTGCCAGCAGCTTCCAGGGGGCGGGGGAGCTGTTTTTT. Translating gives CASSFQGAGELFF.

The chain joins TRBV7-9 to TRBJ1-5; perhaps TRBD1 as D (5 bases). Trimming removed 1 base at V and 4 bases at J, with 11 bases between. Looked up from germline, CDR1 is SEHNR and CDR2 is FQNEAQ (reference sequence). The CDR3 length is 15 residues. The CDR3 DNA sequence: TGTGCCAGCAGCTTAGGGACCGGGGGAAATCAGCCCCAGCATTTT. Protein sequence: CASSLGTGGNQPQHF.

The chain couples TRBV3-1 (or the pseudogene TRBV3-2) to TRBJ1-4; D is unclear. The CDR3 length is 12 residues. The germline V and J ends were trimmed by 1 base and 10 bases, with 7 bases remaining between them. From germline, CDR1 is LGHDT and CDR2 YNNKEL (reference sequence). The CDR3 sequence is CASSQGSGKLFF. The CDR3 nucleotides are TGTGCCAGCAGCCAAGGGTCCGGAAAACTGTTTTTT.

This clone was detected ten times or more. The rearrangement joins TRBV19 to TRBJ1-2; D perhaps matches TRBD1 (5 bases). Trimming cost V 3 bases and J 4 bases, with 12 bases left between them. Germline values: CDR1 LNHDA, CDR2 SQIVND (reference sequence). This CDR3 is built from 14 residues. DNA for the CDR3: TGTGCCAGTAGTATGGGTCGGGGACTCTATGGCTACACCTTC. Translation: CASSMGRGLYGYTF.

The V and J genes are TRBV5-1 and TRBJ1-1, with D possibly TRBD1 on 5 matching bases. This CDR3 is built from 16 residues. The V gene lost 0 bases and the J gene lost 5 bases, with 17 bases spanning the gap. Looked up from germline, CDR1 is SGHRS and CDR2 is YFSETQ. As DNA, the CDR3 is TGCGCCAGCAGCTTGGGCCGACCCCTCGGGGGAACTGAAGCTTTCTTT. It specifies CASSLGRPLGGTEAFF.

This clone was seen a single time. The chain employs TRBV28 and TRBJ2-5; TRBD1 matches 7 bases. V shed 3 bases and J 6 bases; nucleotides not matched to a gene: 16. The CDR3 contains 17 residues. The V gene's germline CDR1 is MDHEN and CDR2 SYDVKM. CDR3 in amino acids: CASSFDPQGTYQQTQYF. In DNA, the CDR3 is TGTGCCAGCAGTTTCGACCCACAGGGGACCTATCAACAGACCCAGTACTTC.

This chain joins TRBV11-3 and TRBJ2-1; 7 bases fit TRBD1. V lost 1 base, J lost 0 bases, and 6 bases stayed unmatched. Germline-derived CDR1 and CDR2 are SGHNT and YENEEA. The CDR3 is 17 residues long. For the CDR3, the DNA is TGTGCCAGCAGCTTAGGGCAGGGGGTGGGCTCCTACAATGAGCAGTTCTTC. Translation gives CASSLGQGVGSYNEQFF. The full variable domain, completed using reference TRBV11-3 and TRBJ2-1, is EAGVVQSPRYKIIEKKQPVAFWCNPISGHNTLYWYLQNLGQGPELLIRYENEEAVDDSQLPKDRFSAERLKGVDSTLKIQPAELGDSAVYLCASSLGQGVGSYNEQFFGPGTRLTVL.

V is TRBV6-5 and J is TRBJ1-1, with D uncertain. The CDR3 consists of 15 residues. Trimming took off 3 bases at V and 0 bases at J, with 11 bases between the two ends. From germline, CDR1 is MNHEY and CDR2 SVGAGI. DNA for the CDR3: TGTGCCAGCAGTTATTCCCACTCCGTGAACACTGAAGCTTTCTTT. This encodes CASSYSHSVNTEAFF.

This clone is a singleton in its sample. This sequence joins TRBV6-6 and TRBJ2-1, with D possibly being TRBD2 (6 bases). Trimming cost V 2 bases and J 7 bases, with 18 bases left between them. CDR3 length equals 16 residues. CDR1 and CDR2 (germline): MNHNY, SVGAGI (reference sequence). CDR3 protein: CASSYPGLTAGNEQFF. The DNA of the CDR3 is TGTGCCAGCAGTTACCCCGGACTCACGGCGGGAAATGAGCAGTTCTTC.

The CDR3 coding sequence is TGTGCCAGCCACCGGTCGGGACTCCAAGAGACCCAGTACTTC. It translates to CASHRSGLQETQYF. The gene calls are TRBV2 and TRBJ2-5; D perhaps matches TRBD2 (6 bases). Per germline, CDR1 SNHLY and CDR2 FYNNEI. The V and J ends lost 8 bases and 1 base respectively, with 14 bases between them. CDR3 length: 14 residues. The complete variable domain, with remaining parts taken from reference TRBV2 and TRBJ2-5, reads EPEVTQTPSHQVTQMGQEVILRCVPISNHLYFYWYRQILGQKVEFLVSFYNNEISEKSEIFDDQFSVERPDGSNFTLKIRSTKLEDSAMYFCASHRSGLQETQYFGPGTRLLVL.

The rearrangement joins TRBV3-1 (or the pseudogene TRBV3-2) to TRBJ1-4; tentatively, D is TRBD1 (5 bases). CDR3 size: 14 residues. Trimming took off 4 bases at V and 10 bases at J, with 16 bases between the two ends. Germline V lookup: CDR1 LGHDT, CDR2 YNNKEL (reference sequence). DNA for the CDR3: TGTGCCAGCAGCCCCTCCCGGGGGGAGGCAAAACTGTTTTTT. Encoded protein: CASSPSRGEAKLFF.

V usage is TRBV6-5 and J usage is TRBJ2-3; 7 bases are a match to TRBD1. The CDR3 extends over 14 amino acids. With 6 bases clipped from V and 4 bases from J, the junction kept 7 bases outside the gene matches. CDR1 and CDR2 from the germline V gene are MNHEY and SVGAGI. The CDR3 coding sequence is TGTGCCAGCAGACCCGACAGGGTGTCAGATACGCAGTATTTT. This codes for CASRPDRVSDTQYF.

The chain is built from TRBV5-1 and TRBJ2-5; tentatively, D is TRBD1 (5 bases). The CDR3 totals 15 residues. The V gene lost 0 bases and the J gene lost 2 bases, with 11 bases spanning the gap. The germline V gene encodes CDR1 SGHRS and CDR2 YFSETQ. The CDR3, as DNA: TGCGCCAGCAGCTTGGCCGCAGGGATACAAGAGACCCAGTACTTC. As protein: CASSLAAGIQETQYF.

This clone was seen a few times. The V gene is TRBV18, the J gene TRBJ1-6, with 7 bases fitting TRBD1. CDR3 size: 15 residues. Germline lookup yields CDR1 KGHSH and CDR2 LQKENI. V lost 4 bases and J lost 7; bases outside the gene matches: 7. CDR3 region: CASSHKTGYNSPLHF. DNA of the CDR3: TGTGCCAGCTCACATAAGACAGGGTACAATTCACCCCTCCACTTT.

The CDR3 nucleotides read TGTGCCAGCAGCCAGGGTAGCGAGGATACGCAGTATTTT. It specifies CASSQGSEDTQYF. This chain links TRBV4-2 with TRBJ2-3; tentatively, D is TRBD2 (5 bases). Trimming took 3 bases from V and 6 from J, leaving 10 bases between them. This CDR3 comprises 13 residues. Germline CDR1 reads LGHNA; CDR2 reads YNFKEQ.

The J gene is TRBJ2-2, the V gene TRBV12-5; D might be TRBD1 (6 bases). The CDR3 consists of 15 residues. CDR1 LGHNT and CDR2 FRNRAP come from the germline V gene. Trimming took off 1 base at V and 4 bases at J, with 10 bases between the two ends. The CDR3 DNA reads TGTGCTAGTGGTTTGGGAACAGGGAGCACCGGGGAGCTGTTTTTT. It specifies CASGLGTGSTGELFF.

This chain uses TRBV5-1 with TRBJ1-4; TRBD1 matches 7 bases. Germline V gene data show CDR1 as SGHRS and CDR2 as YFSETQ. V dropped 0 bases and J dropped 8; count of bases not matched to a gene: 7. The CDR3 is made up of 15 amino acids. The CDR3 coding sequence is TGCGCCAGCAGCTTGGAACCAGGGGGGCGGGAAAAACTGTTTTTT. As protein: CASSLEPGGREKLFF. Together with reference TRBV5-1 and TRBJ1-4, the CDR3 gives the full variable domain: KAGVTQTPRYLIKTRGQQVTLSCSPISGHRSVSWYQQTPGQGLQFLFEYFSETQRNKGNFPGRFSGRQFSNSRSEMNVSTLELGDSALYLCASSLEPGGREKLFFGSGTQLSVL.

The J gene is TRBJ1-1, the V gene TRBV18, with D maybe TRBD1 (6 bases). This CDR3 comprises 15 residues. CDR1 and CDR2 from the germline V gene are KGHSH and LQKENI. Deletions cut 6 bases from V and 1 base from J, with 15 bases between. For the CDR3, the DNA is TGTGCCAGCTCGATAAGGGACAAAAAGAACACTGAAGCTTTCTTT. It codes for CASSIRDKKNTEAFF.

This clone was seen a few times. This sequence joins TRBV20-1 and TRBJ2-1, with TRBD2 as a possible D gene (5 bases). Trimming cost V 3 bases and J 10 bases, with 13 bases left between them. The length of the CDR3 is 12 residues. CDR1 and CDR2 from the germline V gene are DFQATT and SNEGSKA (reference sequence). The CDR3 sequence: CSASTWSGEQFF. The DNA for the CDR3 is TGCAGTGCTAGTACCTGGTCGGGGGAGCAGTTCTTC.

The genes are TRBV28 and TRBJ2-5; D is possibly TRBD2 (6 bases). CDR3 length equals 12 residues. CDR1 is MDHEN and CDR2 is SYDVKM in the germline V gene. V was clipped by 6 bases and J by 2 bases, with 7 bases between them. The DNA for the CDR3 is TGTGCCAGCAGGGGACTGCAAGAGACCCAGTACTTC. Amino acids: CASRGLQETQYF.

This chain connects TRBV5-1 to TRBJ2-2, with 9 bases matching TRBD2. The CDR3 contains 16 residues. CDR1 is SGHRS, CDR2 YFSETQ, per germline. V lost 4 bases to trimming and J lost 3 bases; unmatched junction nucleotides: 7. The CDR3 DNA follows: TGCGCCAGCAGCGGAAGCGGGGGGAGTGACACCGGGGAGCTGTTTTTT. Protein: CASSGSGGSDTGELFF. The full variable domain, in which reference TRBV5-1 and TRBJ2-2 provide the parts outside the CDR3, is KAGVTQTPRYLIKTRGQQVTLSCSPISGHRSVSWYQQTPGQGLQFLFEYFSETQRNKGNFPGRFSGRQFSNSRSEMNVSTLELGDSALYLCASSGSGGSDTGELFFGEGSRLTVL.